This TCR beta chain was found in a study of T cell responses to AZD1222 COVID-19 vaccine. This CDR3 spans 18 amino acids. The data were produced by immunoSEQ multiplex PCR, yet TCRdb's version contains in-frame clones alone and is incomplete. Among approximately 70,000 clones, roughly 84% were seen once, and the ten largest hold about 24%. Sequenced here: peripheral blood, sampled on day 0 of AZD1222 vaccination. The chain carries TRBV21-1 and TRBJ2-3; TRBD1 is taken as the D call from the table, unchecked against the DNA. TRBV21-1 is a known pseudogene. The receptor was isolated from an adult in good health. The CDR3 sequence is CASSKKWGWTGKTDTQYF. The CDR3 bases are TGTGCCAGCAGCAAAAAGTGGGGGTGGACAGGGAAGACAGATACGCAGTATTTT.